These 14 T cell receptor beta chains came from one sample sequenced in a study of resident and recirculating memory T cells in vitiligo. Measured with immunoSEQ multiplex PCR; TCRdb has only the in-frame clones, and not every one. The table records 40,000 to 50,000 clones, about 93% of them present only once. The source material was blood. These receptors originate from a male donor with vitiligo.

The chain employs TRBV5-1 and TRBJ2-3; TRBD1 matches 11 bases. This CDR3 contains 15 residues. Germline trimming cut 5 bases from V and 0 bases from J; bases unmatched to any gene: 2. CDR1 and CDR2 from the germline V gene are SGHRS and YFSETQ. The CDR3 DNA reads TGCGCCAGCAGGGACAGGGGGCTCAGCACAGATACGCAGTATTTT. As protein: CASRDRGLSTDTQYF.

The chain combines TRBV7-6 with TRBJ2-6; possible D gene TRBD2, 7 bases. Germline V gives CDR1 SGHVS, CDR2 FNYEAQ. Trimming stripped 1 base from V and 2 bases from J, with 18 bases between. The CDR3 covers 19 residues. CDR3 nucleotide sequence: TGTGCCAGCAGCTTAGTTTTGGTGGGGGGGCGCCCTGGGGCCAACGTCCTGACTTTC. As protein: CASSLVLVGGRPGANVLTF.

The CDR3 here is CASSYPGQTNYEQYF. Written as DNA, the CDR3 is TGTGCCAGCAGCTATCCGGGACAGACGAACTACGAGCAGTACTTC. The chain links TRBV5-4 to TRBJ2-7; 7 bases map to TRBD1. Germline V gene data show CDR1 as SGHNT and CDR2 as YYREEE (reference sequence). This CDR3 has 15 amino acids. The V and J ends lost 3 bases and 3 bases, in that order; junction bases with no gene match: 9.

This clone was picked up one time. This chain links TRBV15 with TRBJ1-2; a possible D gene is TRBD1 (5 bases). CDR3 length: 15 residues. The germline gives CDR1 LNHNV, CDR2 YYDKDF (reference sequence). The germline V and J ends were trimmed by 1 base and 0 bases, with 9 bases remaining between them. The CDR3 bases are TGTGCCACCAGCAGAGGCCAGGGCTCTAACTATGGCTACACCTTC. Translating gives CATSRGQGSNYGYTF.

The chain couples TRBV5-1 to TRBJ2-2; 8 bases are shared with TRBD1. Per the germline V gene, CDR1 is SGHRS and CDR2 is YFSETQ. V dropped 2 bases and J dropped 6; count of bases not matched to a gene: 3. The CDR3 runs to 14 residues. The CDR3 loop is CASSFRGRPGELFF. The DNA for the CDR3 is TGCGCCAGCAGCTTCAGGGGGCGCCCCGGGGAGCTGTTTTTT.

This chain joins TRBV6-7 and TRBJ1-6, with a weak D call TRBD1 (6 bases). TRBV6-7 is designated an ORF whose function remains uncertain. The CDR3 length is 17 residues. V was shortened by 5 bases and J by 10 bases, with 24 bases between the two germline ends. The CDR3 DNA reads as TGTGCCAGCAGTGCCGACCTCAGGGGAGAGTTTTGGTCACCCCTCCACTTT. Amino acid sequence: CASSADLRGEFWSPLHF.

The chain employs TRBV6-1 and TRBJ2-1; 7 positions agree with TRBD2. The CDR3 has 15 amino acids. CDR1 is MNHNS and CDR2 is SASEGT in the germline V gene. Germline trimming cut 1 base from V and 0 bases from J; bases unmatched to any gene: 0. The CDR3 loop is CASSEGGGSYNEQFF. The CDR3 DNA reads as TGTGCCAGCAGTGAAGGGGGGGGCTCCTACAATGAGCAGTTCTTC.

The chain links TRBV7-2 to TRBJ1-3, with D uncertain. The V end lost 5 bases, the J end lost 4 bases, and 6 bases lay between the germline ends. The CDR3 has 12 amino acids. Germline V lookup: CDR1 SGHTA, CDR2 FQGNSA. The CDR3 DNA sequence: TGTGCCAGCAGCCCAGGCGGAAACACCATATATTTT. Translating gives CASSPGGNTIYF.

J is TRBJ2-1 and V is TRBV15, with D hard to call. The CDR3 covers 15 residues. Germline V gene lookup returns CDR1 LNHNV and CDR2 YYDKDF (reference sequence). With 0 bases removed from V and 9 bases from J, the gap between germline ends came to 15 bases. The CDR3 DNA sequence: TGTGCCACCAGCAGAGATCCGGCGGAGAGGCCTGAGCAGTTCTTC. Translated, it gives CATSRDPAERPEQFF. The whole variable domain, filled in from reference TRBV15 and TRBJ2-1, reads DAMVIQNPRYQVTQFGKPVTLSCSQTLNHNVMYWYQQKSSQAPKLLFHYYDKDFNNEADTPDNFQSRRPNTSFCFLDIRSPGLGDTAMYLCATSRDPAERPEQFFGPGTRLTVL.

The rearrangement joins TRBV7-2 to TRBJ2-7; D perhaps matches TRBD2 (6 bases). V dropped 5 bases and J dropped 2 bases, with 10 bases sitting between them. This CDR3 has 13 residues. Germline V gene lookup returns CDR1 SGHTA and CDR2 FQGNSA. The DNA for the CDR3 is TGTGCCAGCAGCCGGGAGCGGACCTACGAGCAGTACTTC. It is translated as CASSRERTYEQYF.

The chain recombines TRBV7-9 with TRBJ1-4; D is ambiguous. The CDR3 covers 14 residues. Per germline, CDR1 SEHNR and CDR2 FQNEAQ (reference sequence). The V gene lost 2 bases and the J gene lost 3 bases, with 7 bases spanning the gap. The CDR3 is CASSLRSANEKLFF. The CDR3 DNA reads TGTGCCAGCAGCTTACGGAGCGCTAATGAAAAACTGTTTTTT.

This clone appeared a few times. This rearrangement joins TRBV21-1 to TRBJ1-2; the D call of TRBD1 is as the table states it, not checked on the DNA. TRBV21-1 is a recognized pseudogene. The CDR3 spans 14 residues. In nucleotides, the CDR3 is TGTGCCAGCAGCAAAATGGGACACCTCTATGGCTACACCTTC. It codes for CASSKMGHLYGYTF.

The DNA of the CDR3 is TGTGCCAGCAGCGTTCCCGACAGGGTCGATATCTATGGCTACACCTTC. This encodes CASSVPDRVDIYGYTF. This chain connects TRBV9 to TRBJ1-2, with 7 bases that match TRBD1. The CDR3 spans 16 residues. V was pared by 2 bases and J by 4 bases, with 11 bases of the junction left unmatched. CDR1 SGDLS and CDR2 YYNGEE come from the germline V gene.

The chain is built from TRBV19 and TRBJ1-5; D gene unclear. The CDR3 consists of 14 residues. Per germline, CDR1 LNHDA and CDR2 SQIVND (reference sequence). V shed 3 bases and J shed 7 bases, with 13 bases lying between them. The CDR3 is CASSILATTQPQHF. The CDR3 bases are TGTGCCAGTAGTATTCTGGCAACAACGCAGCCCCAGCATTTT.